This TCR beta chain emerged from a study of blood T cell repertoires in COVID-19. Original processing methods: Nucleated cell counts were estimated from reference gene primer amplification. Sequencing was performed with immunoSEQ multiplex PCR; in TCRdb, only in-frame clones are kept and a portion is missing. From that table come the V and J calls and clone size; the DNA was used to work out D and trimming. This table has about 120,000 clones, approximately 85% appearing once. The CDR3 is 16 amino acids. Germline trimming cut 2 bases from V and 10 bases from J; bases unmatched to any gene: 8. Germline CDR1 and CDR2: SGHDT and YYEEEE.

This receptor was obtained from a human donor in a cohort sampled during active COVID-19. The source material was peripheral blood. The chain couples TRBV5-6 to TRBJ1-6; 11 bases are a match to TRBD1. Here the CDR3 DNA reads TGTGCCAGCAGCTTAGGCTCGGGACAGGGGGGGTCACCCCTCCACTTT. This encodes CASSLGSGQGGSPLHF.